Each of the 6 T cell receptor beta chains below was sequenced from the same sample in a study of T cell repertoires in cytomegalovirus infection. TCRdb redid the calling of the reads with MiXCR, one entry per CDR3 protein. Of under 130,000 distinct CDR3 sequences in the sample, around 40% were seen once. These TCRs' antigens remain unknown. The sample consisted of CD8+ T cells from cultured PBMCs, taken from culture after CMV antigen stimulation. Receptors were obtained from a human donor in good health (CMV status not recorded). Some clones in this sample may be carry-over from other donors' samples.

This clonotype was detected a few times. This chain links TRBV7-2 with TRBJ2-7; 8 bases line up with TRBD1. The CDR3 consists of 16 residues. Trimming removed 1 base from V and 4 bases from J; junction bases left unmatched: 9. The V gene's germline CDR1 is SGHTA and CDR2 FQGNSA. CDR3 nucleotides: TGTGCCAGCAGCTTAGATACGACCGGGACAGGATACGAGCAGTACTTC. This codes for CASSLDTTGTGYEQYF.

The chain is built from TRBV5-1 and TRBJ1-1, with D perhaps matching TRBD1 (5 bases). The germline gives CDR1 SGHRS, CDR2 YFSETQ. Trimming removed 1 base at V and 4 bases at J, with 11 bases between. The CDR3 runs 14 residues. The CDR3: CASSLMGGGTEAFF. CDR3 in DNA: TGCGCCAGCAGCTTGATGGGGGGTGGCACTGAAGCTTTCTTT.

The chain couples TRBV7-9 to TRBJ2-7; D gene ambiguous. V shed 1 base and J shed 0 bases, with 7 bases lying between them. This CDR3 contains 14 residues. Per germline, CDR1 SEHNR and CDR2 FQNEAQ (reference sequence). CDR3 sequence reads: CASSLDGYSYEQYF. The CDR3 region has the DNA TGTGCCAGCAGCTTAGATGGATACTCCTACGAGCAGTACTTC.

This clonotype was seen ten or more times. This rearrangement joins TRBV7-9 to TRBJ2-5; D is unresolved. CDR3 length: 13 amino acids. V gave up 7 bases and J gave up 1 base, with 10 bases separating them. Germline V gene lookup returns CDR1 SEHNR and CDR2 FQNEAQ (reference sequence). The chain's CDR3 is CASTATPQETQYF. In DNA, the CDR3 is TGTGCCAGCACCGCGACACCCCAAGAGACCCAGTACTTC.

The rearrangement links TRBV27 to TRBJ1-1, with TRBD1 matching over 8 bases. Trimming at V came to 5 bases and at J to 4 bases, leaving 6 bases not matched to a gene. Germline loops: CDR1 MNHEY, CDR2 SMNVEV (reference sequence). This CDR3 comprises 14 residues. The CDR3 here is CASSPPGGLTEAFF. As DNA, the CDR3 is TGTGCCAGCAGTCCCCCAGGGGGCCTCACTGAAGCTTTCTTT.

The chain recombines TRBV19 with TRBJ2-5; D is unclear. The CDR3 contains 15 residues. Germline-derived CDR1 and CDR2 are LNHDA and SQIVND (reference sequence). The V end was cut by 4 bases, the J end by 5 bases, with 17 bases between. The CDR3 loop is CASSRSPGLQETQYF. The CDR3 coding sequence is TGTGCCAGTAGTAGATCCCCCGGGCTCCAGGAGACCCAGTACTTC. The variable domain in full, with the rest retrieved from reference TRBV19 and TRBJ2-5, is DGGITQSPKYLFRKEGQNVTLSCEQNLNHDAMYWYRQDPGQGLRLIYYSQIVNDFQKGDIAEGYSVSREKKESFPLTVTSAQKNPTAFYLCASSRSPGLQETQYFGPGTRLLVL.